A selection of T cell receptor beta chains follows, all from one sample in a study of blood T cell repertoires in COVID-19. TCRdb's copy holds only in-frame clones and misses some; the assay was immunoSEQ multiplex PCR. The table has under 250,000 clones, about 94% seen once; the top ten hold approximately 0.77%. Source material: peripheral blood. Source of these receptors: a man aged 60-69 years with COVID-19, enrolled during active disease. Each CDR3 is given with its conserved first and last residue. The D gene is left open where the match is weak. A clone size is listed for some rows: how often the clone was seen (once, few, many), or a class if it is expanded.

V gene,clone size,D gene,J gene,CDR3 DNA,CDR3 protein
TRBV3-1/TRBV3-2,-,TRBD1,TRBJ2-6,TGTGCCAGCAGCTACGGGACAGGGGGGTCTCGGGCCAACGTCCTGACTTTC,CASSYGTGGSRANVLTF
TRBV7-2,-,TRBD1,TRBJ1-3,TGTGCCAGCAGCTTACGTGGACAGGCCTTCTCTGGAAACACCATATATTTT,CASSLRGQAFSGNTIYF
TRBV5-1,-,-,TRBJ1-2,TGCGCCAGCAGCTTGACCTGGGAGGGAGTCTATGGCTACACCTTC,CASSLTWEGVYGYTF
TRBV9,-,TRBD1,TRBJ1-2,TGTGCCAGCAGCGTAGGGGACAGGGAGAGCTACACCTTC,CASSVGDRESYTF
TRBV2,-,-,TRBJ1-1,TGTGCCAGCAGTGTCATTCAGGGGAACACTGAAGCTTTCTTT,CASSVIQGNTEAFF
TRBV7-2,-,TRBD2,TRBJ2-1,TGTGCCAGCAGCTTAAACAGCCTAGCGGGAGTCGATGAGCAGTTCTTC,CASSLNSLAGVDEQFF
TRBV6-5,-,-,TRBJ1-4,TGTGCCAGCAGGAACAGGGACGGACGGAATGAAAAACTGTTTTTT,CASRNRDGRNEKLFF
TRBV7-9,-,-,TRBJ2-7,TGTGCCAGCAGCTTACTTTCGGGCGGGTCCTACGAGCAGTACTTC,CASSLLSGGSYEQYF
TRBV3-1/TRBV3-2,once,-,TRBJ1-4,TGTGCCAGCAGCGACAGGCGGACTAATGAAAAACTGTTTTTT,CASSDRRTNEKLFF
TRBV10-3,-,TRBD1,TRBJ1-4,TGTGCCATCAGCCAATCCACAGGGGGGGCTGAAAAACTGTTTTTT,CAISQSTGGAEKLFF
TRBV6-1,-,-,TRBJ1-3,TGTGCCAGCAGTGATAACTGGGCTTGGGCCTATGGAAACACCATATATTTT,CASSDNWAWAYGNTIYF
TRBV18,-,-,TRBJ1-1,TGTGCCAGCTCACCACGGGAGAGAGCTGAAGCTTTCTTT,CASSPRERAEAFF
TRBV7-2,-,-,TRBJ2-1,TGTGCCAGCAGCTTAGCTAGCGGAACTTACAATGAGCAGTTCTTC,CASSLASGTYNEQFF
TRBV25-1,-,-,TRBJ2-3,TGTGCCAGCAACGAGGGACCGGGAGAGTTCACAGATACGCAGTATTTT,CASNEGPGEFTDTQYF
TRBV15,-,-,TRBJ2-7,TGTGCCACCTCAAAAAATAGCGCTTCCTACGAGCAGTACTTC,CATSKNSASYEQYF
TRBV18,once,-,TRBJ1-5,TGTGCCAGCTCACCACCGGATTCAGGGAACGGTAAGCCCCAGCATTTT,CASSPPDSGNGKPQHF
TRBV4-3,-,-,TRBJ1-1,TGCGCCAGCAGCCGGGTCGGCAGGGGTCATTATGGGAACACTGAAGCTTTCTTT,CASSRVGRGHYGNTEAFF
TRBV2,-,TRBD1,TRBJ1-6,TGTGCCAGCAGTTGGGACAGGGGAAGGGAGTCCCTCCACTTT,CASSWDRGRESLHF
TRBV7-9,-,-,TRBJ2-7,TGTGCCAGCAGCTTAGGACAGTTCTACGAGCAGTACTTC,CASSLGQFYEQYF
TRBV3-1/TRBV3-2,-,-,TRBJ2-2,TGTGCCAGCAGCCAAGACAGGGTGTCGAACACCGGGGAGCTGTTTTTT,CASSQDRVSNTGELFF
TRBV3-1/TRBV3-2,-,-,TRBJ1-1,TGTGCCAGCAGCGACTCGGTCACTGAAGCTTTCTTT,CASSDSVTEAFF
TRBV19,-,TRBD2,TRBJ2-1,TGTGCCAGTCCGCCAGCGGGAGGGCCGCGCGCCTACAATGAGCAGTTCTTC,CASPPAGGPRAYNEQFF
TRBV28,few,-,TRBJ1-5,TGTGCCAGCAGTTTTGAGGGTAGCAATCAGCCCCAGCATTTT,CASSFEGSNQPQHF
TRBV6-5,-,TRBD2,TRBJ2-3,TGTGCCACCAAACTAGCGGGAGGGACAGATACGCAGTATTTT,CATKLAGGTDTQYF